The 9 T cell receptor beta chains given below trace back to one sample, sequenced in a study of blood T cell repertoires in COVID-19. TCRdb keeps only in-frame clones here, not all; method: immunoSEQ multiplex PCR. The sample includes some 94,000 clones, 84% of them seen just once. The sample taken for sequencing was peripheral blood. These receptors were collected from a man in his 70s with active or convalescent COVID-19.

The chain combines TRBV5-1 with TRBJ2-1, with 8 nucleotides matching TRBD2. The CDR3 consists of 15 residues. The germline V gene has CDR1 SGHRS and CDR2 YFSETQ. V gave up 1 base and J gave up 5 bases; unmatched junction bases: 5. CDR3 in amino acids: CASSLRSGGHNEQFF. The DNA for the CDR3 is TGCGCCAGCAGCTTGAGGAGCGGGGGCCACAATGAGCAGTTCTTC.

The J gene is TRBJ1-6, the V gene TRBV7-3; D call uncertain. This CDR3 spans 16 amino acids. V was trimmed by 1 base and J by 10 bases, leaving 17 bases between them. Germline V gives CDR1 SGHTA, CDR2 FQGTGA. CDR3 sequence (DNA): TGTGCCAGCAGCTTAAGTGGGAGGACGCACCCCTCACCCCTCCACTTT. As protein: CASSLSGRTHPSPLHF.

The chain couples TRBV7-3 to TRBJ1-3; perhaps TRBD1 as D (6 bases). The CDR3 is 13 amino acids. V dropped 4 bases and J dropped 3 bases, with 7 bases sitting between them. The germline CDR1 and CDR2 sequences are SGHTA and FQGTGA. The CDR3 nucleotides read TGTGCCAGCAGCTCAGGGGTTGGAAACACCATATATTTT. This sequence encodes CASSSGVGNTIYF.

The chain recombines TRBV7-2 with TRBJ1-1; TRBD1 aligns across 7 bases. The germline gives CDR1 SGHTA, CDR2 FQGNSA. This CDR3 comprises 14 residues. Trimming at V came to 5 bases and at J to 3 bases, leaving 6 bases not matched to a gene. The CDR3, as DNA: TGTGCCAGCAGCAGGGACAGCCGGGACACTGAAGCTTTCTTT. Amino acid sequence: CASSRDSRDTEAFF.

In DNA, the CDR3 is TGTGCCAGCAGCCTCAGGGGGGCGGACCAAGAGACCCAGTACTTC. Its translation: CASSLRGADQETQYF. This chain connects TRBV9 to TRBJ2-5, with D maybe TRBD1 (7 bases). The CDR3 loop spans 15 amino acids. Trimming shortened V by 4 bases and J by 0 bases, and 13 bases separated the two germline ends. Germline V gene lookup returns CDR1 SGDLS and CDR2 YYNGEE.

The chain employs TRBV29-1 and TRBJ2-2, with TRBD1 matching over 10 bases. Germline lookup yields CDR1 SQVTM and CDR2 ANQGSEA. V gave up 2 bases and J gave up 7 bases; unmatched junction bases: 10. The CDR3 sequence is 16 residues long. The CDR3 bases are TGCAGCGTTGAATCCCCGGACAGGGGGATCTTCGGGGAGCTGTTTTTT. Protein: CSVESPDRGIFGELFF.

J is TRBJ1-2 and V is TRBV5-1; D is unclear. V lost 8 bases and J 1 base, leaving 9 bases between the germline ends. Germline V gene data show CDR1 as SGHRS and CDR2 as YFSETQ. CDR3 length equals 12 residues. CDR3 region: CASSEDNYGYTF. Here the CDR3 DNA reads TGCGCCAGTTCCGAGGATAACTATGGCTACACCTTC.

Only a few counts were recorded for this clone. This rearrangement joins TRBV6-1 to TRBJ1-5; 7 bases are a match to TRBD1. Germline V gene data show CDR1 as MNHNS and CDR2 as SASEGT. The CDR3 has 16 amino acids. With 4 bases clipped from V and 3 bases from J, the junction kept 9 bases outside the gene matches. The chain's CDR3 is CASSVGQGDANQPQHF. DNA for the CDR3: TGTGCCAGCAGTGTCGGGCAGGGGGATGCCAATCAGCCCCAGCATTTT.

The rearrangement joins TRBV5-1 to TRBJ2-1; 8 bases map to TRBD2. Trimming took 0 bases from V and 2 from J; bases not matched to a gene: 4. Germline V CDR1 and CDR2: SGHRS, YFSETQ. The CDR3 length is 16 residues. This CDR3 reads CASSLGLAGPYNEQFF. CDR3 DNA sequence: TGCGCCAGCAGCTTGGGGCTAGCGGGCCCCTACAATGAGCAGTTCTTC. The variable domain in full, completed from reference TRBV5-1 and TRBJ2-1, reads KAGVTQTPRYLIKTRGQQVTLSCSPISGHRSVSWYQQTPGQGLQFLFEYFSETQRNKGNFPGRFSGRQFSNSRSEMNVSTLELGDSALYLCASSLGLAGPYNEQFFGPGTRLTVL.